This is a list of T cell receptor beta chains from one sample in a study of blood T cells in healthy people across ages. TCRdb reprocessed the 5' RACE reads via MiXCR and lists one record per CDR3 protein. The sample lists approximately 670,000 distinct CDR3 sequences; roughly 41% were seen once. Sequencing used blood. These receptors came from an older man in good health. CDR3s include the opening cysteine and the closing phenylalanine or tryptophan. A D gene is named only where the DNA matches it firmly. The size of a clone is reported for some rows only, either as once, few or many, or as a class for expanded clones.

D	V	size	J	CDR3	DNA
NA	TRBV4-3	NA	TRBJ1-4	CASSQDWGSNEKLFF	TGCGCCAGCAGCCAAGACTGGGGGTCTAATGAAAAACTGTTTTTT
NA	TRBV7-2	few	TRBJ1-1	CASSWVRDNTEAFF	TGTGCCAGCAGCTGGGTCCGGGATAACACTGAAGCTTTCTTT
NA	TRBV20-1	NA	TRBJ2-7	CSARDVLGGEQYF	TGCAGTGCTAGAGATGTACTTGGGGGAGAGCAGTACTTC
TRBD2	TRBV7-8	NA	TRBJ2-1	CASSLGGSLYNEQFF	TGTGCCAGCAGCTTGGGGGGGTCCCTCTACAATGAGCAGTTCTTC
NA	TRBV30	many	TRBJ2-1	CAWSQKNEQFF	TGTGCCTGGAGCCAAAAGAATGAGCAGTTCTTC
NA	TRBV20-1	few	TRBJ2-5	CSAQGEGPGIGRETQYF	TGCAGTGCCCAGGGGGAGGGCCCGGGGATAGGGAGAGAGACCCAGTACTTC
NA	TRBV2	NA	TRBJ2-5	CASNRDFQETQYF	TGTGCCAGCAACCGGGACTTCCAAGAGACCCAGTACTTC
TRBD1	TRBV20-1	few	TRBJ2-7	CSARDTGTGISYEQYF	TGCAGTGCTAGAGACACCGGGACAGGGATCTCCTACGAGCAGTACTTC
TRBD1	TRBV20-1	few	TRBJ1-4	CSAREGQGKLFF	TGCAGTGCTAGAGAGGGACAGGGGAAACTGTTTTTT
NA	TRBV7-6	few	TRBJ2-7	CASNLAAGLTYEQYF	TGTGCCAGCAACTTAGCGGCGGGACTCACCTACGAGCAGTACTTC
TRBD2	TRBV4-1	few	TRBJ2-3	CASSQDHPGGPGDTQYF	TGCGCCAGCAGCCAAGATCATCCGGGAGGGCCCGGAGATACGCAGTATTTT
TRBD1	TRBV24-1	few	TRBJ1-1	CATQGDTEAFF	TGTGCCACACAGGGGGACACTGAAGCTTTCTTT
TRBD1	TRBV7-3	NA	TRBJ1-1	CASSWAGGLNTEAFF	TGTGCCAGCAGCTGGGCAGGGGGCCTGAACACTGAAGCTTTCTTT
NA	TRBV27	few	TRBJ1-5	CASSLNRNQPQHF	TGTGCCAGCAGTTTAAATCGCAATCAGCCCCAGCATTTT
TRBD2	TRBV24-1	few	TRBJ2-1	CAVGLAGGPNNEQFF	TGTGCCGTCGGCCTAGCGGGAGGGCCAAACAATGAGCAGTTCTTC
TRBD1	TRBV11-2	NA	TRBJ2-7	CASSSPDRGRIEQYF	TGTGCCAGCAGCTCTCCGGACAGGGGGCGAATCGAGCAGTACTTC
TRBD2	TRBV7-2	few	TRBJ2-1	CASSLTGTSLDNEQFF	TGTGCCAGCAGCCTAACCGGGACTAGCTTAGACAATGAGCAGTTCTTC
NA	TRBV10-3	many	TRBJ2-5	CAISESGMETQYF	TGTGCCATCAGTGAATCTGGGATGGAGACCCAGTACTTC
NA	TRBV9	NA	TRBJ2-7	CASSVALGTTYEQYF	TGTGCCAGCAGCGTAGCTCTGGGGACGACCTACGAGCAGTACTTC
TRBD1	TRBV5-6	NA	TRBJ1-1	CASSLFDRETEAFF	TGTGCCAGCAGCTTGTTTGACAGGGAGACTGAAGCTTTCTTT
NA	TRBV3-1	once	TRBJ2-1	CASSQVSPGEQFF	TGTGCCAGCAGCCAAGTGTCCCCCGGCGAGCAGTTCTTC
NA	TRBV20-1	few	TRBJ2-3	CSARAPGTSTDTQYF	TGCAGTGCTAGAGCCCCCGGGACTAGCACAGATACGCAGTATTTT
TRBD1	TRBV6-1	few	TRBJ1-1	CASSIRDRDTEAFF	TGTGCCAGCAGTATCCGGGACAGGGACACTGAAGCTTTCTTT
NA	TRBV28	NA	TRBJ2-7	CASTESGGVYEQYF	TGTGCCAGCACCGAATCGGGGGGCGTTTACGAGCAGTACTTC
TRBD1	TRBV27	NA	TRBJ1-6	CASSSSGQGVGSPLHF	TGTGCCAGTAGTTCCTCGGGACAGGGAGTAGGATCACCCCTCCACTTT
NA	TRBV4-3	many	TRBJ1-4	CASSGGYGEKLFF	TGCGCCAGCAGCGGAGGATACGGTGAAAAACTGTTTTTT
TRBD2	TRBV19	NA	TRBJ2-5	CASRGLAGGPWGTQTQYF	TGTGCCAGTAGGGGACTAGCGGGAGGGCCGTGGGGAACGCAGACCCAGTACTTC
NA	TRBV6-2/TRBV6-3	few	TRBJ2-7	CASSYSEGTVSYEQYF	TGTGCCAGCAGTTACTCAGAGGGGACTGTCTCCTACGAGCAGTACTTC
NA	TRBV27	few	TRBJ2-7	CASSFMDSPTYEQYF	TGTGCCAGCAGTTTCATGGACAGCCCGACCTACGAGCAGTACTTC
TRBD1	TRBV5-1	NA	TRBJ2-1	CASINGQGVFNEQFF	TGCGCCAGCATTAACGGACAGGGCGTCTTCAATGAGCAGTTCTTC
TRBD1	TRBV2	few	TRBJ2-5	CASSDQRQGIGETQYF	TGTGCCAGCAGTGACCAGAGACAGGGTATAGGGGAGACCCAGTACTTC
TRBD2	TRBV20-1	few	TRBJ2-7	CSARGTSGRVAYEQYF	TGCAGTGCTAGGGGGACTAGCGGGAGGGTTGCCTACGAGCAGTACTTC
NA	TRBV27	NA	TRBJ2-1	CATSPLGFGAGEQFF	TGTGCCACGTCCCCTTTAGGTTTCGGGGCTGGTGAGCAGTTCTTC
NA	TRBV20-1	NA	TRBJ2-1	CSAKGRQGSYNEQFF	TGCAGTGCAAAGGGACGTCAGGGGTCCTACAATGAGCAGTTCTTC
NA	TRBV20-1	NA	TRBJ1-4	CSARSGRSTNEKLFF	TGCAGTGCTAGGTCTGGACGGTCAACTAATGAAAAACTGTTTTTT
TRBD1	TRBV9	once	TRBJ1-5	CASSATGANQPQHF	TGTGCCAGCAGCGCCACAGGGGCCAATCAGCCCCAGCATTTT
TRBD2	TRBV7-2	few	TRBJ2-7	CASSLATGGPYEQYF	TGTGCCAGCAGCTTAGCTACGGGAGGGCCCTACGAGCAGTACTTC
TRBD1	TRBV28	many	TRBJ1-6	CASRSGQGDNSPLHF	TGTGCCAGCAGGTCGGGACAGGGGGACAATTCACCCCTCCACTTT
NA	TRBV20-1	few	TRBJ2-7	CSAQVAYEQYF	TGCAGTGCTCAGGTTGCCTACGAGCAGTACTTC
NA	TRBV25-1	NA	TRBJ2-7	CASSGGGLISYEQYF	TGTGCCAGCAGTGGAGGTGGGCTCATCTCTTACGAGCAGTACTTC
TRBD1	TRBV12-3/TRBV12-4	NA	TRBJ1-2	CASRPQGAVGNGYTF	TGTGCCAGCAGACCACAGGGGGCAGTTGGGAATGGCTACACCTTC
NA	TRBV7-2	many	TRBJ2-3	CASSESSTDTQYF	TGTGCCAGCAGTGAATCTAGCACAGATACGCAGTATTTT
NA	TRBV10-2	NA	TRBJ2-3	CASRTPTAYYPDTRYF	TGCGCCAGCAGGACACCGACCGCGTATTATCCAGATACGCGGTATTTT